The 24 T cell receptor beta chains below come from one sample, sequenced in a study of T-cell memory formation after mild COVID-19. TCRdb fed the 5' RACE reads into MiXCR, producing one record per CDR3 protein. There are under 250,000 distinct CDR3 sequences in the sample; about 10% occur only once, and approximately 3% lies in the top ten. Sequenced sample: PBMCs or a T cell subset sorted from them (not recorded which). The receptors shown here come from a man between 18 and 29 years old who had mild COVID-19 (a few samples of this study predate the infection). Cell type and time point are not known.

CDR3 in amino acids: CASSLMANTEAFF. Written as DNA, the CDR3 is TGTGCCAGCAGTTTAATGGCGAACACTGAAGCTTTCTTT. The rearrangement joins TRBV27 to TRBJ1-1; no clear D gene. In germline, CDR1 is MNHEY, CDR2 SMNVEV (reference sequence). V was clipped by 2 bases and J by 1 base, with 5 bases between them. There are 13 residues in the CDR3.

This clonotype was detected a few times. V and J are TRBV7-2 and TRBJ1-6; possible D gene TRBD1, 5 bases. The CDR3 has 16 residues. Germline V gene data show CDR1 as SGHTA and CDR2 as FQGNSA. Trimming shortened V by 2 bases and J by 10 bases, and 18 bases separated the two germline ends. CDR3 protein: CASSLFVGQSGSPLHF. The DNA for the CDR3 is TGTGCCAGCAGCTTATTCGTGGGGCAGTCCGGATCACCCCTCCACTTT.

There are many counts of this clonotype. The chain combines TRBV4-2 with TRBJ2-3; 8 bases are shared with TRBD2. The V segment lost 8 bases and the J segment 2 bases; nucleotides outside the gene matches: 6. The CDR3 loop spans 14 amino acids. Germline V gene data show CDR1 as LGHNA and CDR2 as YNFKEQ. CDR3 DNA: TGTGCCAGCTCGCCGGGGGGGGTCACAGATACGCAGTATTTT. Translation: CASSPGGVTDTQYF.

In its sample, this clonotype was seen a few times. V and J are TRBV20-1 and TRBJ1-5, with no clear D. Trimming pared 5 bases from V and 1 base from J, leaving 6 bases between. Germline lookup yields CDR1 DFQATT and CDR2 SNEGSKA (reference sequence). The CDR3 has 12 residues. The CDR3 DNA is TGCAGTGCTGAGGGCAGCAATCAGCCCCAGCATTTT. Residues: CSAEGSNQPQHF.

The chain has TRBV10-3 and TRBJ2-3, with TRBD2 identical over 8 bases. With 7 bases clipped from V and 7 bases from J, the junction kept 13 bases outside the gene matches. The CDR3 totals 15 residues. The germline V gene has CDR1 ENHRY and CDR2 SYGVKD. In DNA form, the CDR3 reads TGTGCCATCAAGACTGGGATGAGCGGGGGAAATACGCAGTATTTT. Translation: CAIKTGMSGGNTQYF.

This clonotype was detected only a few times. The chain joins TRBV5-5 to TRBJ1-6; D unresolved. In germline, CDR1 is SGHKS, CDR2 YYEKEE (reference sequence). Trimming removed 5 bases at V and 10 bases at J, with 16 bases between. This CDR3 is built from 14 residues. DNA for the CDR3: TGTGCCAGCAGTTCGGACCGGTTTGGATCACCCCTCCACTTT. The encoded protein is CASSSDRFGSPLHF.

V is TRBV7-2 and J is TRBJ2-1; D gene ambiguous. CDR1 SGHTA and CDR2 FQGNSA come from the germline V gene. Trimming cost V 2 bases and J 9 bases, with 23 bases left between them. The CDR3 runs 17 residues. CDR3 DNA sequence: TGTGCCAGCAGCTTAAATAGAGGAGTGGCCACCCTCGGTGAGCAGTTCTTC. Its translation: CASSLNRGVATLGEQFF.

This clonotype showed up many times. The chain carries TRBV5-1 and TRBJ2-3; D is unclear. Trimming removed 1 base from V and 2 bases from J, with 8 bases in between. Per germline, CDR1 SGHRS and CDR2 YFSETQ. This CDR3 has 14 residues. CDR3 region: CASSLMGNTDTQYF. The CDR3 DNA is TGCGCCAGCAGCTTGATGGGCAACACAGATACGCAGTATTTT.

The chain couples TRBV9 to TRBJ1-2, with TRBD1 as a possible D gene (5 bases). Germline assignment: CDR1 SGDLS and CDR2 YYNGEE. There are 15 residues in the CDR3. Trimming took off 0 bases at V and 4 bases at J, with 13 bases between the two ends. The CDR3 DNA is TGTGCCAGCAGCGTAGCCCCCAGGGTCGGCTATGGCTACACCTTC. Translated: CASSVAPRVGYGYTF.

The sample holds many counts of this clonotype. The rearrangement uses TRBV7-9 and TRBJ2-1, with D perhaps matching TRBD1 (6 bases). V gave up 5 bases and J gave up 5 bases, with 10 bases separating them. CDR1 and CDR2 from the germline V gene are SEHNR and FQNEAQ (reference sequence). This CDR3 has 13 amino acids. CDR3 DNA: TGTGCCAGCAGCCGGACAGCCAACAATGAGCAGTTCTTC. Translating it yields CASSRTANNEQFF.

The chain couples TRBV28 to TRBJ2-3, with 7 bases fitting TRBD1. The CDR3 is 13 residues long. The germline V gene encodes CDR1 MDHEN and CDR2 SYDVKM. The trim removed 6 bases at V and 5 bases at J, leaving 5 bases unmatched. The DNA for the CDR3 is TGTGCCAGCAGGAGGCAGGGGGTAGATACGCAGTATTTT. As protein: CASRRQGVDTQYF.

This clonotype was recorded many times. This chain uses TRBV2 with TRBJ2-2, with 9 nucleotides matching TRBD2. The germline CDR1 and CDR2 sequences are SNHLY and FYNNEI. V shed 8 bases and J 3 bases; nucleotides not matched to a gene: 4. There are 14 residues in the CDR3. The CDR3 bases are TGTGCCAGCTCCAGCGGGGGGTACACCGGGGAGCTGTTTTTT. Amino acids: CASSSGGYTGELFF.

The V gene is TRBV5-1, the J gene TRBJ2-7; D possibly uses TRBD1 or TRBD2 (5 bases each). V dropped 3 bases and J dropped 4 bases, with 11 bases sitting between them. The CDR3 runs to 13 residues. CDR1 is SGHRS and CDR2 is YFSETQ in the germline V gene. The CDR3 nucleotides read TGCGCCAGCAGCTGGACTGGGGGATACGAGCAGTACTTC. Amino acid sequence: CASSWTGGYEQYF.

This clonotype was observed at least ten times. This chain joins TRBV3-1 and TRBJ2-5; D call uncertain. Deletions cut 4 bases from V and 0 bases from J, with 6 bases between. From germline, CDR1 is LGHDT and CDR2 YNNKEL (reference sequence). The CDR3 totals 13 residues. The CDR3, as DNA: TGTGCCAGCAGCCGGTCCGACCAAGAGACCCAGTACTTC. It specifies CASSRSDQETQYF.

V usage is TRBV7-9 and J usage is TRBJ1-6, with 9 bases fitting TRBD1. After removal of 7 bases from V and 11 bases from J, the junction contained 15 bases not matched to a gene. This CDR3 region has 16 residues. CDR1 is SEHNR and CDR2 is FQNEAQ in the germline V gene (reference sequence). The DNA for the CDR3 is TGTGCCAGCACATATACCGGGACAGGGAGAACGCCACCCCTCCACTTT. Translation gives CASTYTGTGRTPPLHF.

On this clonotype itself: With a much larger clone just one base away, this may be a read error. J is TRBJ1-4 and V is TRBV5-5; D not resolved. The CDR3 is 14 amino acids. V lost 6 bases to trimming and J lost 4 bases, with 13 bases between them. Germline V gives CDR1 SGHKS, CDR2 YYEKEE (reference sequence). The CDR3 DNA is TGTGCCAGCAACTTAGAAGCAAATAATGAAAAACTGTTTTTT. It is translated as CASNLEANNEKLFF.

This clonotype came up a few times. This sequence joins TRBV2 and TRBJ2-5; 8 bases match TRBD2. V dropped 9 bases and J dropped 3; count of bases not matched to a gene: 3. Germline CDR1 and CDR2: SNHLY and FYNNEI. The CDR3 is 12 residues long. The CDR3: CARRGDEETQYF. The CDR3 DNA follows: TGTGCCAGGCGGGGGGACGAAGAGACCCAGTACTTC.

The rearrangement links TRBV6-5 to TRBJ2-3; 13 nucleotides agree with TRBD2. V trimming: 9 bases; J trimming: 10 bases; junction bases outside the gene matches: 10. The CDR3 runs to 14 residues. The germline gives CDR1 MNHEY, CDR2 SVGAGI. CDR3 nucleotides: TGTGCCAGTCGGCCAGTACTAGCGGGGGGGCCGCAGTATTTT. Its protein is CASRPVLAGGPQYF.

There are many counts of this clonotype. The CDR3 sequence: CASSLGRPGTYQETQYF. CDR3 sequence (DNA): TGTGCCAGCAGCTTGGGACGGCCCGGGACGTACCAAGAGACCCAGTACTTC. This chain connects TRBV7-9 to TRBJ2-5; D tentatively fits TRBD1 or TRBD2 (5 bases each). Between the trimmed V and J ends, which lost 3 bases and 0 bases, there was a span of 17 bases. Germline-derived CDR1 and CDR2 are SEHNR and FQNEAQ (reference sequence). This CDR3 has 17 amino acids.

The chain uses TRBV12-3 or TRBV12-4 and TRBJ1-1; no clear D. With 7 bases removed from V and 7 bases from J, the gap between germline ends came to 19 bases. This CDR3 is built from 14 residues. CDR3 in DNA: TGTGCCAGCACCCCCCGTTGGGGAGCCTATGAAGCTTTCTTT. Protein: CASTPRWGAYEAFF.

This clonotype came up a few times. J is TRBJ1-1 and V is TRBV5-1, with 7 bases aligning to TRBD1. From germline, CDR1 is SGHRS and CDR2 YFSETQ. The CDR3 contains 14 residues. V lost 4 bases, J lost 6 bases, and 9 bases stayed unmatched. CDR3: CASSERQGGAEAFF. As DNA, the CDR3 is TGCGCCAGCAGCGAAAGACAGGGAGGGGCTGAAGCTTTCTTT.

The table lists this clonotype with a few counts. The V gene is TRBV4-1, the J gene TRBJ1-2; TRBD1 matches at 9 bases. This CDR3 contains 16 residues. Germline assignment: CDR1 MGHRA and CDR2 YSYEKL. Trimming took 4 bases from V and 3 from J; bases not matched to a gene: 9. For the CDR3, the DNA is TGCGCCAGCAGCCCTGCCTGGGACAGGGTTCACTATGGCTACACCTTC. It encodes CASSPAWDRVHYGYTF.

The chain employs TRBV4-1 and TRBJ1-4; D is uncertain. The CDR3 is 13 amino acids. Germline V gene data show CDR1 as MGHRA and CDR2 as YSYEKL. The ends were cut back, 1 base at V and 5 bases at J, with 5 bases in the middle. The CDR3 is CASSQAPNEKLFF. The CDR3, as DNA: TGCGCCAGCAGCCAAGCCCCAAATGAAAAACTGTTTTTT.

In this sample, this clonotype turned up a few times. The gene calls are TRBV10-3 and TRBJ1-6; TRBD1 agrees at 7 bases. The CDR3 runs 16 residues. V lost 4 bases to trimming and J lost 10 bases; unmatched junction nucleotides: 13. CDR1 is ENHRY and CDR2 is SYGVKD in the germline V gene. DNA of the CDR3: TGTGCCATCAGTGGTTTAGCAGGGGGTCTCGGGTCACCCCTCCACTTT. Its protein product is CAISGLAGGLGSPLHF.